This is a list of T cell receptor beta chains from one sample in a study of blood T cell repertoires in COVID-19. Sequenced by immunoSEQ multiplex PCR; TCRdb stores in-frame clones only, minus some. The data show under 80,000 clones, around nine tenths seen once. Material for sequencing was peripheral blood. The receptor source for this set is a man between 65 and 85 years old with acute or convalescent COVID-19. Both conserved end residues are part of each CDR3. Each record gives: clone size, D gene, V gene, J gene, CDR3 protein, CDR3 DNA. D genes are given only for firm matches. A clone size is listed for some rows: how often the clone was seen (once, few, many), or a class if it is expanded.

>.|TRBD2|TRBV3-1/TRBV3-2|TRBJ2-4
CASGGVPGGIQYF
TGTGCCAGCGGGGGGGTACCCGGGGGCATTCAGTACTTC
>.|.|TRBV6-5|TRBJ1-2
CASREGPGYTF
TGTGCCAGCCGGGAGGGTCCTGGCTACACCTTC
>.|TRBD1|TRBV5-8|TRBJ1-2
CASSTDRGYGYTF
TGTGCCAGCAGCACCGACAGGGGCTATGGCTACACCTTC
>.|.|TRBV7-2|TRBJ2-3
CASSSGTFDTQYF
TGTGCCAGCAGCTCCGGGACTTTCGATACGCAGTATTTT
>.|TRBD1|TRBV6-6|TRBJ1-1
CASSYSGQGSKAFF
TGTGCCAGCAGTTACTCCGGACAGGGGAGCAAGGCTTTCTTT
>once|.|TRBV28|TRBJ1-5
CASSWSGNQPQHF
TGTGCCAGCAGTTGGTCAGGGAATCAGCCCCAGCATTTT
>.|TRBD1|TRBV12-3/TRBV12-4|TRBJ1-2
CASSLTGGYGYTF
TGTGCCAGCAGTCTCACAGGGGGCTATGGCTACACCTTC
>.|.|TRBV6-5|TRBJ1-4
CASRTAQTTNEKLFF
TGTGCCAGCAGAACAGCTCAAACAACTAATGAAAAACTGTTTTTT
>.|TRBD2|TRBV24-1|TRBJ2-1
CATSDLAGEGREQFF
TGTGCCACCAGTGATTTAGCGGGGGAGGGGCGTGAGCAGTTCTTC
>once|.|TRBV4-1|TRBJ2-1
CASSQAGTGVRSYNEQFF
TGCGCCAGCAGCCAAGCTGGAACGGGAGTTCGGTCCTACAATGAGCAGTTCTTC
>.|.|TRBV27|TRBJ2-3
CASSLGRGGTGDTQYF
TGTGCCAGCAGTTTAGGTAGGGGAGGAACTGGGGATACGCAGTATTTT
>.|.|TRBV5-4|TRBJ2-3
CASSSQGTDTQYF
TGTGCCAGCAGCTCCCAGGGGACAGATACGCAGTATTTT
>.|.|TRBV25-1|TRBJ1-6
CASSDSGSSYNSPLHF
TGTGCCAGCAGTGACAGCGGGAGCTCCTATAATTCACCCCTCCACTTT
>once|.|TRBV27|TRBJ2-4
CASSLFSGLAKNIQYF
TGTGCCAGCAGTTTATTCAGCGGCCTAGCCAAAAACATTCAGTACTTC
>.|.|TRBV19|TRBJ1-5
CASSSEEAVTYSNQPQHF
TGTGCCAGTAGCTCGGAGGAGGCTGTAACTTATAGCAATCAGCCCCAGCATTTT
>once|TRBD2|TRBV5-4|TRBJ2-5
CASSETSGGEETQYF
TGTGCCAGCAGCGAGACTAGCGGGGGGGAGGAGACCCAGTACTTC
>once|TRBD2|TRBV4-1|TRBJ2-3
CASSHLTSAGDTQYF
TGCGCCAGCAGCCATCTGACTAGCGCGGGGGATACGCAGTATTTT
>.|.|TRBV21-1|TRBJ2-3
CASSKAAETDKATDTQYF
TGTGCCAGCAGCAAAGCAGCAGAGACGGACAAAGCCACAGATACGCAGTATTTT
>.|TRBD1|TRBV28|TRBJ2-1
CATRDSYNEQFF
TGTGCCACCCGGGACAGCTACAATGAGCAGTTCTTC
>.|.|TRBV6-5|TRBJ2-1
CASSQGLDAYNEQFF
TGTGCCAGCAGCCAGGGGCTAGACGCGTACAATGAGCAGTTCTTC
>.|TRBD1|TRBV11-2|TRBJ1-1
CASSLEGQGTEAFF
TGTGCCAGCAGCTTAGAAGGACAGGGGACAGAAGCTTTCTTT
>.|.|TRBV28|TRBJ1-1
CASSLPPGGINTEAFF
TGTGCCAGCAGTTTACCACCGGGAGGAATAAACACTGAAGCTTTCTTT